The sequence of this T cell receptor (beta chain) was determined in a study of regulatory T cells in long-lasting Graves disease. The time point: newly diagnosed GD, antithyroid drugs for less than 3 months. RNA extracted from PBMCs served as the sequencing template. This clonotype showed up many times. To make TCR beta libraries, researchers used iRepertoire HTBI primers and Arm-PCR of CDR3 regions. A single record per CDR3 protein comes from TCRdb applying MiXCR to the multiplex PCR reads. The table has more than 350,000 distinct CDR3 sequences, about 15% seen once. The CDR3 extends over 16 amino acids. CDR1 and CDR2 (germline): SGHTA, FQGNSA. Trimming stripped 1 base from V and 1 base from J, with 13 bases between. This sample also appeared in a second study, on T cells in Graves' hyperthyroidism and ophthalmopathy. That work adds: Blood also carried most thyroid clonotypes expanded above 0.001.

This TCR derives from a woman in her twenties or thirties with Graves disease. The sequences come from peripheral blood mononuclear cells (PBMCs), collected at new diagnosis, from a patient treated with antithyroid drugs. The chain joins TRBV7-2 to TRBJ2-5; D uncertain. CDR3 protein: CASSLELWRLQETQYF. The DNA of the CDR3 is TGTGCCAGCAGCTTAGAGTTGTGGCGACTCCAAGAGACCCAGTACTTC.